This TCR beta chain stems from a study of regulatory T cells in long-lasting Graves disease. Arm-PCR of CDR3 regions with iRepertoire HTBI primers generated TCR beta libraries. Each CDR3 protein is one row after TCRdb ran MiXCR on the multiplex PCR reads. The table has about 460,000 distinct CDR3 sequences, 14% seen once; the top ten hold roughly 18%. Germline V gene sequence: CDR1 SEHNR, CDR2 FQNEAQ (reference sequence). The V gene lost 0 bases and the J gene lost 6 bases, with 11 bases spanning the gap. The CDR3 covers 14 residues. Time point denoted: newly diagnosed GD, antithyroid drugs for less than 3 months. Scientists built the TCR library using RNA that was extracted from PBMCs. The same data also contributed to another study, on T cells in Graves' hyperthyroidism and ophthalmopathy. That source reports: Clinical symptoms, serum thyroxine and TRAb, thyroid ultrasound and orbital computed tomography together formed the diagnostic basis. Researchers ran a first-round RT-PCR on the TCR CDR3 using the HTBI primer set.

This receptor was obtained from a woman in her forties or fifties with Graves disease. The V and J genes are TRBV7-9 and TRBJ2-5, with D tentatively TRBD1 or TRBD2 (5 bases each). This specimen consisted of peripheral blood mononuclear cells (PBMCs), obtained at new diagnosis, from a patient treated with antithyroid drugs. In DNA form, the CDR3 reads TGTGCCAGCAGCTTAGCGGGGGAAGGGAAGACCCAGTACTTC. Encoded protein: CASSLAGEGKTQYF.